These 14 T cell receptor beta chains were sequenced from one sample in a study of blood T cell repertoires in COVID-19. Libraries were prepared by immunoSEQ multiplex PCR; TCRdb keeps only in-frame clonotypes and omits some of them. The data hold 470,000 or so clones, with more than 85% observed a single time. The sequencing input was peripheral blood. These receptors all come from a woman aged 30 to 39 with acute or convalescent COVID-19.

This clone was picked up a small number of times. This rearrangement joins TRBV7-3 to TRBJ1-1; TRBD1 is a possible D gene (6 bases). Germline CDR1 is SGHTA and CDR2 is FQGTGA. V lost 1 base, J lost 5 bases, and 11 bases lay in between. This CDR3 is 14 amino acids long. The CDR3 loop reads CASSLRGGGTEAFF. CDR3 coding DNA: TGTGCCAGCAGCTTAAGAGGGGGTGGGACTGAAGCTTTCTTT.

The chain employs TRBV2 and TRBJ1-1; no firm D call. Germline values: CDR1 SNHLY, CDR2 FYNNEI. Trimming took 3 bases from V and 2 from J, leaving 10 bases between them. The CDR3 runs 14 residues. CDR3 DNA sequence: TGTGCCAGCAGTGACCCCTCTAGTAACACTGAAGCTTTCTTT. Translated, it gives CASSDPSSNTEAFF.

The chain combines TRBV4-1 with TRBJ2-1; TRBD2 aligns across 10 bases. The CDR3 totals 18 residues. V lost 0 bases and J lost 5; bases outside the gene matches: 10. Germline V gives CDR1 MGHRA, CDR2 YSYEKL. The chain's CDR3 is CASSQDPPLAGPDNEQFF. CDR3 in DNA: TGCGCCAGCAGCCAAGACCCCCCACTAGCGGGGCCGGACAATGAGCAGTTCTTC.

The V and J genes are TRBV5-1 and TRBJ2-2, with D possibly being TRBD2 (5 bases). Looked up from germline, CDR1 is SGHRS and CDR2 is YFSETQ. The germline V and J ends were trimmed by 4 bases and 1 base, with 17 bases remaining between them. This CDR3 has 17 residues. The CDR3 region is CASSPLGSGRNTGELFF. CDR3 DNA: TGCGCCAGCAGCCCCCTGGGGAGCGGAAGGAACACCGGGGAGCTGTTTTTT.

The rearrangement links TRBV5-4 to TRBJ2-1, with TRBD1 matching 9 bases. The V segment lost 4 bases and the J segment 7 bases; nucleotides outside the gene matches: 9. Germline loops: CDR1 SGHNT, CDR2 YYREEE (reference sequence). This CDR3 spans 15 amino acids. CDR3 in amino acids: CASSVYGQGRNEQFF. The CDR3 nucleotides read TGTGCCAGCAGCGTATACGGACAGGGGAGGAATGAGCAGTTCTTC.

V is TRBV5-1 and J is TRBJ1-1; 11 nucleotides agree with TRBD1. Germline V gene lookup returns CDR1 SGHRS and CDR2 YFSETQ. The CDR3 length is 17 residues. V trimming: 4 bases; J trimming: 0 bases; junction bases outside the gene matches: 8. The CDR3 sequence: CASSRTGGAGVNTEAFF. In DNA form, the CDR3 reads TGCGCCAGCAGCCGGACAGGGGGCGCCGGCGTGAACACTGAAGCTTTCTTT.

Remarks on this clone: The identical CDR3 is also encoded by other nucleotide sequences in the sample. The chain combines TRBV5-1 with TRBJ2-7; D might be TRBD1 (6 bases). The germline CDR1 and CDR2 sequences are SGHRS and YFSETQ. Trimming stripped 0 bases from V and 2 bases from J, with 9 bases between. This CDR3 comprises 14 residues. The CDR3: CASSLGDTTYEQYF. The CDR3 coding sequence is TGCGCCAGCAGCTTGGGGGACACAACCTACGAGCAGTACTTC.

J is TRBJ2-2 and V is TRBV25-1; possibly TRBD2 for D (5 bases). Trimming removed 4 bases from V and 3 bases from J, with 15 bases in between. There are 16 residues in the CDR3. Germline V gives CDR1 MGHDK, CDR2 SYGVNS. CDR3 protein: CASSVRTPRDTGELFF. The CDR3 DNA reads as TGTGCCAGCAGTGTACGGACTCCCCGAGACACCGGGGAGCTGTTTTTT.

The rearrangement links TRBV7-8 to TRBJ1-1, with 7 bases identical to TRBD1. The ends lost 0 bases at V and 0 bases at J; junction bases unmatched: 7. Germline assignment: CDR1 SGHVS and CDR2 FQNEAQ. This CDR3 has 17 residues. CDR3 in amino acids: CASSLALGQQMNTEAFF. For the CDR3, the DNA is TGTGCCAGCAGCTTAGCGCTGGGACAGCAAATGAACACTGAAGCTTTCTTT. Variable domain in full (rest from reference TRBV7-8 and TRBJ1-1): GAGVSQSPRYKVAKRGQDVALRCDPISGHVSLFWYQQALGQGPEFLTYFQNEAQLDKSGLPSDRFFAERPEGSVSTLKIQRTQQEDSAVYLCASSLALGQQMNTEAFFGQGTRLTVV.

The CDR3 here is CASSLGRDEQFF. The CDR3 coding sequence is TGCGCCAGCAGCTTGGGCAGGGATGAGCAGTTCTTC. This chain uses TRBV5-1 with TRBJ2-1; possibly TRBD1 for D (5 bases). CDR1 and CDR2 from the germline V gene are SGHRS and YFSETQ. The CDR3 length is 12 residues. V was trimmed by 0 bases and J by 8 bases, leaving 6 bases between them.

A few counts support this clone. This sequence joins TRBV24-1 and TRBJ1-1; D is perhaps TRBD1 (6 bases). This CDR3 is 13 amino acids long. Trimming shortened V by 3 bases and J by 5 bases, and 9 bases separated the two germline ends. The germline CDR1 and CDR2 sequences are KGHDR and SFDVKD. The CDR3 protein is CATSDIGQTEAFF. The CDR3, as DNA: TGTGCCACCAGTGATATCGGACAGACTGAAGCTTTCTTT.

The rearrangement links TRBV18 to TRBJ1-2; D possibly corresponds to TRBD1 (5 bases). The CDR3 length is 11 residues. V was pared by 2 bases and J by 8 bases, with 6 bases between. Germline V gene data show CDR1 as KGHSH and CDR2 as LQKENI. The CDR3 DNA follows: TGTGCCAGCTCACCAGGACAAGGCTACACCTTC. Protein: CASSPGQGYTF.

The V and J genes are TRBV5-1 and TRBJ2-2, with no clear D. Trimming pared 0 bases from V and 0 bases from J, leaving 9 bases between. Germline CDR1 and CDR2: SGHRS and YFSETQ. There are 16 residues in the CDR3. The CDR3 sequence: CASSLVMVANTGELFF. The CDR3 DNA sequence: TGCGCCAGCAGCTTGGTGATGGTAGCGAACACCGGGGAGCTGTTTTTT.

This chain connects TRBV20-1 to TRBJ1-2; D unresolved. Germline V gene sequence: CDR1 DFQATT, CDR2 SNEGSKA (reference sequence). V was cut by 3 bases and J by 6 bases, with 14 bases left in between. There are 13 residues in the CDR3. CDR3 loop: CSASVTDGDGYTF. The CDR3 coding sequence is TGCAGTGCTAGTGTTACGGACGGGGATGGCTACACCTTC.